This TCR beta chain stems from a study of memory CD4+ T cells and cytomegalovirus serostatus (dated by TCRdb to between 2019 and 2020). As for the study more broadly: A total of around 35 healthy Belgian adults, of whom 9 were CMV seropositive and approximately 24 were CMV seronegative, were included in the cohort. To replicate a published TCR-based CMV serostatus classifier, the study sequenced CD4+ memory TCRbeta repertoires from a Belgian cohort whose cytomegalovirus serostatus was known. The paper as a whole reports these results and caveats: Only CD4+CD45RO+ memory cells were sequenced, in contrast to the original study, in which naive and memory CD4+ and CD8+ populations were covered. For predicting CMV serostatus, the median bootstrapped AUC was about 0.95 using the original framework and about 0.9 using a US-trained random forest. The results were read as suggesting that the CMV-associated TCR signature is, for the most part, present in the CD4+ memory repertoire. A median bootstrapped AUC of almost 0.96 with a 95% CI of 0.76-1.00 was achieved on the Belgian cohort by the original-framework classifier. Of over 150 previously reported CMV-associated TCRbeta sequences, around 67 appeared in the CD4+ memory repertoires, each in one to five individuals.

The CDR3 runs 15 residues from the cysteine to the phenylalanine. Only CDR3 DNA remains: 45 bases, in frame from the first base. CDR1 and CDR2 are read off the germline V gene (reference sequence) as SEHNR and FQNEAQ. Germline trimming amounts to 8 bases on V and 4 bases on J, with 7 as the count of junction bases outside the gene matches. Genomic DNA was extracted from sorted cells with the Quick-DNA Microprep Kit. Amplification of TCRbeta DNA was done with the immunoSEQ hsTCRbeta kit, following the protocol from the manufacturer. TCRbeta libraries were sequenced on an Illumina MiSeq instrument. The original pipeline was this. Once out-of-frame sequences had been removed, fewer than 2.5 million distinct TCRbeta sequences were left, which works out to an average of roughly 70,000 per individual. Two values were used to score each individual: the count of roughly 150 previously reported CMV-associated TCRbeta sequences and the total count of productive distinct TCRbeta sequences. A beta-binomial model was reimplemented in Python, and random forests from scikit-learn, run with default parameters, were trained on data from the US cohort. Classifier performance on the Belgian cohort was summarized as median AUC with percentile confidence intervals over 10,000 bootstrap iterations. TCRdb holds this immuneACCESS table with in-frame rearrangements only. Some clones are missing; in checked studies, unresolved V genes explain under half, and the rest has no known cause. V, J and clone size were drawn from that table, and D and trimming were deduced from the DNA. The sample has 56,000 or so clones on record, 82% of them singletons. Around 0.4% of the sample rests with the top ten.

A FACSAria II was used to sort memory CD4+ T cells, defined as single viable CD3+CD4+CD8-CD45RO+ cells. CMV serostatus was assessed using a Roche Elecsys assay, by which serum IgG against CMV pp150, pp28, p38 and p52 was detected. After the samples were thawed, total CD4+ T cells were enriched through positive selection using CD4 magnetic microbeads. The samples came from a separate study whose specific focus was interrogating the CD4+ T cell memory repertoire. Following standard operating procedures, peripheral blood mononuclear cells were isolated and cryopreserved, while serum was kept at -80 degrees C. Staining used CD3-PerCP (BW264/56), CD4-APC (RPA-T4), CD45RO-PE (UCHT1) and CD8-Pacific Orange (3B5) antibodies, with Sytox blue excluding non-viable cells. In this sample, this clone turned up a few times. The antigen it binds to is not known. The input lacks base qualities; no much larger clone sits a single base away.

The sequencing sample was made of memory CD4+ T cells from blood. This TCR was sampled from an adult in good health and CMV-seronegative. The chain is made from TRBV7-9 and TRBJ2-2, with TRBD1 identical over 10 junction bases. The base sequence is TGTGCCAGCGGCTCCGGGACAGGGGTCACCGGGGAGCTGTTTTTT. Its translation reads: CASGSGTGVTGELFF.